This T cell receptor beta chain was captured by sequencing in a study of technical replicates of blood from several donors. Libraries were prepared by immunoSEQ multiplex PCR; TCRdb keeps only in-frame clonotypes and omits some of them. The table lists tens of thousands of clones, approximately 90% of them singletons. This TCR derives from a human donor in good health. Input material: T cells isolated from PBMCs.

Here the CDR3 DNA reads TGTGCCAGTAGTTTTACTGCTACCTACGAGCAGTACTTC. Encoded protein: CASSFTATYEQYF. The J gene is TRBJ2-7, the V gene TRBV19; D unclear. V was pared by 5 bases and J by 2 bases, with 10 bases between. The CDR3 totals 13 residues. Germline V CDR1 and CDR2: LNHDA, SQIVND (reference sequence).